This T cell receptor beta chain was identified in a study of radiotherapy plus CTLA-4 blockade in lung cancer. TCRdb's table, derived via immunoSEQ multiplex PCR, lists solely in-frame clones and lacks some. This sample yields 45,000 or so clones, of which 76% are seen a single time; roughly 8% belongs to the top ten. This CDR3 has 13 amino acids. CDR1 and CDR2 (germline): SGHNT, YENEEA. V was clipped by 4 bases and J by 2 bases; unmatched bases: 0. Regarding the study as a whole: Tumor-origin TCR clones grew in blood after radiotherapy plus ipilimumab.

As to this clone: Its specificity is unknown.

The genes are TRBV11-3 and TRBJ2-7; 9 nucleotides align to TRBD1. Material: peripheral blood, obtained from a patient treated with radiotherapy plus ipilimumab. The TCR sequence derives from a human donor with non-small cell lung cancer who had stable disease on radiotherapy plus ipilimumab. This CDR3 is CASSWTGAYEQYF. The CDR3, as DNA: TGTGCCAGCAGCTGGACAGGGGCCTACGAGCAGTACTTC.